Given below is one TCR beta chain in context. These data belong to a study of regulatory T cells in long-lasting Graves disease. Investigators prepared the TCR beta libraries by applying iRepertoire HTBI primers and Arm-PCR of CDR3 regions. TCRdb reprocessed the multiplex PCR reads via MiXCR and lists one record per CDR3 protein. Among a few hundred thousand distinct CDR3 sequences listed, about a quarter were seen once. The time point was: persistent/refractory GD, antithyroid drugs over 5 years with positive TRAb. RNA isolated from PBMCs was used to make the TCR library. CDR3 length equals 14 residues. V was shortened by 7 bases and J by 5 bases, with 15 bases between the two germline ends. Germline assignment: CDR1 SNHLY and CDR2 FYNNEI.

The chain joins TRBV2 to TRBJ2-1; weak D call: TRBD2 (6 bases). The source is a female donor with Graves disease. The specimen comprised peripheral blood mononuclear cells (PBMCs), sampled when the disease was refractory, from a patient treated with antithyroid drugs. The DNA of the CDR3 is TGTGCCAGCAAGGGACTTTTCCAGAACAATGAGCAGTTCTTC. Its translation: CASKGLFQNNEQFF.